The present T cell receptor beta chain was sequenced within a study of CD8+CD57+ T cells in acquired aplastic anemia. Profiling that covered TCR beta VDJ and CDR3 relied on genomic DNA as its template. TCRdb processed the reads anew with MiXCR; each CDR3 protein has one entry. The table has roughly 250,000 distinct CDR3 sequences, less than 85% seen once. Whoever was chosen for sequencing had shown CD8+CD57+ cell expansion by flow cytometry. Patients, without exception, had severe acquired aplastic anemia. Turning to this clonotype: The antigen remains unidentified. Because the CDR3 is missing its conserved closing phenylalanine or tryptophan, this is likely a read error. The DNA is omitted, as the CDR3 cannot be located on it reliably, and the CDR3 follows TCRdb's listing.

The CDR3 contains 13 residues when both ends are counted. Germline V gene data show CDR1 as SGDLS and CDR2 as YYNGEE. Study-wide results and limits: Patients shared some 29 CD8+ CDR3 sequences with controls.

The origin of this receptor is a human donor with aplastic anemia. The chain links TRBV9 to TRBJ2-1; the tabulated D call, TRBD1, remains unverified against the DNA. The sample was sorted CD4+, CD8+, or CD8+CD57+ T cells (not recorded which) from PBMCs. The CDR3 spells CASSDGGRQGENI.